This T cell receptor beta chain was identified in a study of Ad26.COV2.S vaccination and SARS-CoV-2 variants. Study information: The study gave Ad26.COV2.S intramuscularly, once or twice 56 days apart. General study findings and limits: There was a possibility that the TCR breadth and depth analyses underestimated total T cell responses. Breadth measured for non-spike TCRs was similar across vaccine and placebo recipients.

Treatment: approximately 18 received Ad26.COV2.S at low or high dose, single or two shots; about 5 received placebo; per-sample allocation not given. Specimens were obtained on day 63 following the first vaccine or placebo injection. Donation was by an adult aged 18-55 years who was in Boston. This CDR3 spans 15 amino acids. From germline, CDR1 is LGHDT and CDR2 YNNKEL (reference sequence). Trimming took off 1 base at V and 1 base at J, with 10 bases between the two ends. Sequencing was performed with immunoSEQ multiplex PCR; in TCRdb, only in-frame clones are kept and a portion is missing. The sample contains about 390,000 clones, about 85% of which appear only once. Of note for this clone: Antigen unknown.

The chain employs TRBV3-1 (or the pseudogene TRBV3-2) and TRBJ1-1; weak D call: TRBD1 (6 bases). The sample consisted of peripheral blood, taken in a trial of Ad26.COV2.S vaccine versus placebo. The receptor comes from a person aged 18-60 years who received the Ad26.COV2.S COVID-19 vaccine or a placebo. CDR3 in DNA: TGTGCCAGCAGCCAAGTCGAACAGGGGAACACTGAAGCTTTCTTT. This translates into CASSQVEQGNTEAFF.